These T cell receptor beta chains were read from a single sample in a study of shared clonotypes between healthy human individuals. Here immunoSEQ multiplex PCR was the method, and the copy in TCRdb shows in-frame clones only, minus some. The sample holds approximately 810,000 clones, more than 85% seen once. Sequencing was performed on naive CD8+ T cells sorted from blood. These receptor sequences come from a man between 25 and 39 years old in good health. Both conserved end residues are part of each CDR3. D genes are given only for firm matches. Clone size appears in some rows only: once, few, many, or a class for an expanded clone.

size | J | D | V | CDR3 | DNA
. | TRBJ2-1 | TRBD2 | TRBV5-1 | CASSQIAGSTDEQFF | TGCGCCAGCAGCCAGATAGCGGGGTCGACGGATGAGCAGTTCTTC
. | TRBJ2-1 | . | TRBV7-6 | CASSFGYTNEQFF | TGTGCCAGCAGCTTCGGGTACACCAATGAGCAGTTCTTC
. | TRBJ2-2 | . | TRBV6-5 | CASSSDPSNTGELFF | TGTGCCAGCAGTTCGGACCCATCGAACACCGGGGAGCTGTTTTTT
. | TRBJ1-1 | TRBD1 | TRBV15 | CATSRYRGGTEAFF | TGTGCCACCAGCAGATACAGGGGTGGCACTGAAGCTTTCTTT
. | TRBJ2-7 | . | TRBV6-1 | CASSEGFRDGGRSEQYF | TGTGCCAGCAGTGAGGGCTTCCGGGACGGAGGACGATCGGAGCAGTACTTC
. | TRBJ1-4 | . | TRBV7-9 | CASTGTREKLFF | TGTGCCAGCACAGGTACACGGGAAAAACTGTTTTTT
. | TRBJ2-6 | . | TRBV6-5 | CASSYGVEGANVLTF | TGTGCCAGCAGTTACGGGGTAGAGGGGGCCAACGTCCTGACTTTC
. | TRBJ2-1 | TRBD1 | TRBV29-1 | CSVEEYRGAAYNEQFF | TGCAGCGTTGAAGAATACAGGGGCGCAGCCTACAATGAGCAGTTCTTC
. | TRBJ2-1 | TRBD2 | TRBV9 | CASSVLASGRSNEQFF | TGTGCCAGCAGCGTATTGGCTAGCGGGAGATCCAATGAGCAGTTCTTC
. | TRBJ1-5 | TRBD1 | TRBV4-3 | CASSQFYQGQGGLEHQPQHF | TGCGCCAGCAGCCAGTTCTACCAGGGACAGGGCGGTCTGGAACATCAGCCCCAGCATTTT
. | TRBJ2-1 | . | TRBV7-9 | CASSLNTNNEQFF | TGTGCCAGCAGCTTAAACACCAACAATGAGCAGTTCTTC
once | TRBJ2-7 | TRBD2 | TRBV9 | CASSSPAGPISGEQYF | TGTGCCAGCAGCTCACCAGCGGGACCCATCTCGGGGGAGCAGTACTTC
. | TRBJ2-1 | . | TRBV27 | CASSQIGDEQFF | TGTGCCAGCAGCCAAATCGGGGATGAGCAGTTCTTC
once | TRBJ2-1 | . | TRBV18 | CASSPRESYNEQFF | TGTGCCAGCTCACCGAGGGAATCCTACAATGAGCAGTTCTTC
. | TRBJ2-7 | TRBD2 | TRBV7-8 | CASSSATSVAYEQYF | TGTGCCAGCAGTTCCGCGACTAGCGTAGCATACGAGCAGTACTTC
. | TRBJ2-7 | TRBD1 | TRBV4-3 | CASSQSRTGGRYEQYF | TGCGCCAGCAGCCAATCAAGGACAGGGGGTAGATACGAGCAGTACTTC
. | TRBJ2-1 | . | TRBV5-4 | CASSFTYRVTYNEQFF | TGTGCCAGCAGCTTTACCTACAGGGTAACCTACAATGAGCAGTTCTTC
. | TRBJ2-1 | . | TRBV5-1 | CASKASSYNEQFF | TGCGCCAGCAAGGCTAGCTCCTACAATGAGCAGTTCTTC
. | TRBJ2-7 | . | TRBV16 | CASTQSWAGTYEQYF | TGTGCCAGCACCCAATCCTGGGCGGGAACCTACGAGCAGTACTTC
. | TRBJ2-7 | TRBD1 | TRBV4-1 | CASTGVWAGTGGEYEQYF | TGCGCCAGCACGGGCGTCTGGGCGGGGACAGGGGGCGAATACGAGCAGTACTTC
. | TRBJ2-1 | . | TRBV11-2 | CASSLSLGGGDNEQFF | TGTGCCAGCAGCTTATCCCTAGGGGGAGGTGACAATGAGCAGTTCTTC
. | TRBJ2-1 | TRBD2 | TRBV5-4 | CASSFLAGEINEQFF | TGTGCCAGCAGCTTCCTAGCGGGAGAAATCAATGAGCAGTTCTTC
. | TRBJ1-5 | . | TRBV7-9 | CASSLVGSNNQPQHF | TGTGCCAGCAGCTTAGTGGGCAGCAACAATCAGCCCCAGCATTTT
. | TRBJ2-5 | TRBD2 | TRBV7-9 | CASSLGTSGRALETQYF | TGTGCCAGCAGCCTAGGGACTAGCGGGAGGGCCTTAGAGACCCAGTACTTC
. | TRBJ2-1 | TRBD2 | TRBV4-3 | CASSPYRTSGYNEQFF | TGCGCCAGCAGCCCTTACCGGACTAGCGGCTACAATGAGCAGTTCTTC
. | TRBJ1-2 | . | TRBV9 | CASSGITGGYTF | TGTGCCAGCAGCGGAATTACAGGGGGCTACACCTTC
. | TRBJ1-2 | . | TRBV6-5 | CASSYGAEATYGYTF | TGTGCCAGCAGTTACGGGGCAGAGGCAACCTATGGCTACACCTTC
once | TRBJ1-1 | . | TRBV5-6 | CASSLEVNTEAFF | TGTGCCAGCAGCTTGGAGGTGAACACTGAAGCTTTCTTT
. | TRBJ2-1 | . | TRBV9 | CASSVSTLGSYNEQFF | TGTGCCAGCAGCGTTAGCACTTTGGGCTCCTACAATGAGCAGTTCTTC
. | TRBJ2-2 | . | TRBV5-5 | CASSGRDNTGELFF | TGTGCCAGCAGCGGGAGAGATAACACCGGGGAGCTGTTTTTT
many | TRBJ2-1 | . | TRBV27 | CASSFQDQGSQGEQFF | TGTGCCAGCAGTTTTCAGGACCAGGGGTCCCAGGGGGAGCAGTTCTTC
once | TRBJ2-7 | TRBD1 | TRBV4-3 | CASSQGTGKYEQYF | TGCGCCAGCAGCCAAGGGACAGGGAAGTACGAGCAGTACTTC
. | TRBJ2-5 | . | TRBV9 | CASSPPPGAGAQYF | TGTGCCAGCAGCCCCCCCCCGGGGGCGGGGGCCCAGTACTTC
. | TRBJ2-1 | . | TRBV5-8 | CASSFLQGYNEQFF | TGTGCCAGCAGCTTCCTCCAGGGCTACAATGAGCAGTTCTTC
once | TRBJ2-5 | TRBD1 | TRBV11-2 | CASSQITGQGRETQYF | TGTGCCAGCAGCCAAATCACGGGACAGGGGAGAGAGACCCAGTACTTC
. | TRBJ2-2 | . | TRBV7-9 | CASSLMWASTGELFF | TGTGCCAGCAGCTTAATGTGGGCGAGCACCGGGGAGCTGTTTTTT
. | TRBJ2-7 | . | TRBV7-8 | CASSYGHGSSYEQYF | TGTGCCAGCAGTTACGGGCACGGTAGCTCCTACGAGCAGTACTTC
. | TRBJ2-7 | . | TRBV5-1 | CASSPGGEQYF | TGCGCCAGCAGCCCAGGGGGGGAGCAGTACTTC
. | TRBJ2-3 | . | TRBV12-5 | CASSSYTSTDTQYF | TGTGCTAGTTCTAGCTACACTAGCACAGATACGCAGTATTTT
. | TRBJ2-2 | . | TRBV27 | CASSFVGVPLNTGELFF | TGTGCCAGCAGTTTTGTGGGAGTCCCCTTGAACACCGGGGAGCTGTTTTTT
. | TRBJ2-1 | TRBD2 | TRBV5-1 | CASTIAGDSYNEQFF | TGCGCCAGCACCATAGCGGGAGACTCCTACAATGAGCAGTTCTTC
. | TRBJ2-7 | TRBD1 | TRBV9 | CASSGSGTGTGYEQYF | TGTGCCAGCAGCGGAAGCGGGACAGGGACCGGGTACGAGCAGTACTTC
few | TRBJ2-3 | . | TRBV27 | CASSFSRPDTQYF | TGTGCCAGCAGTTTTAGTAGACCAGATACGCAGTATTTT
. | TRBJ2-3 | . | TRBV28 | CASATTDTQYF | TGTGCCAGCGCTACCACAGATACGCAGTATTTT
. | TRBJ2-1 | TRBD2 | TRBV29-1 | CSVEGWREAVYNEQFF | TGCAGCGTTGAAGGTTGGCGGGAGGCGGTCTACAATGAGCAGTTCTTC
. | TRBJ1-2 | . | TRBV10-2 | CASSGRAGEINYGYTF | TGCGCCAGCAGTGGGCGGGCGGGGGAAATTAACTATGGCTACACCTTC
. | TRBJ2-1 | TRBD2 | TRBV5-6 | CASSYMTSGNFNEQFF | TGTGCCAGCAGTTACATGACTAGCGGGAACTTCAATGAGCAGTTCTTC
. | TRBJ1-5 | . | TRBV27 | CASSLDDSNQPQHF | TGTGCCAGCAGTCTGGACGATAGCAATCAGCCCCAGCATTTT
. | TRBJ1-3 | TRBD1 | TRBV28 | CASSSPDRGATSTIYF | TGTGCCAGCAGTTCTCCGGACAGGGGGGCTACAAGCACCATATATTTT
. | TRBJ2-1 | TRBD2 | TRBV29-1 | CSVAAGGPSDEQFF | TGCAGCGTTGCTGCGGGAGGGCCCTCGGATGAGCAGTTCTTC
few | TRBJ2-1 | . | TRBV28 | CASSLEPSVPNEQFF | TGTGCCAGCAGTTTGGAACCCAGCGTGCCAAATGAGCAGTTCTTC
. | TRBJ2-7 | . | TRBV5-6 | CASSLEGVSYEQYF | TGTGCCAGCAGCTTGGAAGGCGTGTCCTACGAGCAGTACTTC
. | TRBJ1-1 | TRBD1 | TRBV7-3 | CASSPSGQMNTEAFF | TGTGCCAGCAGCCCCTCGGGACAGATGAACACTGAAGCTTTCTTT
. | TRBJ2-7 | . | TRBV5-4 | CASSPGPGYEQYF | TGTGCCAGCAGCCCCGGACCGGGCTACGAGCAGTACTTC
. | TRBJ1-4 | TRBD1 | TRBV4-3 | CASSQMTGGLEKLFF | TGCGCCAGCAGCCAAATGACAGGGGGTTTGGAAAAACTGTTTTTT
. | TRBJ2-3 | . | TRBV9 | CASSVGSRPDTQYF | TGTGCCAGCAGCGTAGGTAGTCGCCCAGATACGCAGTATTTT
once | TRBJ2-7 | . | TRBV15 | CATSRDRGPTYEQYF | TGTGCCACCAGCAGAGATCGGGGGCCTACCTACGAGCAGTACTTC